This entry features one T cell receptor (beta chain) sequence. Its specificity is not known. This record belongs to a study of cytomegalovirus exposure and HLA in healthy donors. Study-wide results and caveats: For TCR beta chains, V- and J-gene trimming was later linked to a missense DCLRE1C variant. Researchers reported that a few CMV-associated chains were confirmed in vitro as CMV antigen-specific.

The CDR3 contains 13 residues. Trimming shortened V by 2 bases and J by 5 bases, and 8 bases separated the two germline ends. Germline CDR1 reads SGHDT; CDR2 reads YYEEEE. Primers included in the PCR were 60 Vbeta and 13 Jbeta primers. Clones were read by immunoSEQ multiplex PCR, and TCRdb kept only the in-frame ones, dropping some. The sample carries fewer than 200,000 clones, roughly 87% recorded once. The V and J genes are TRBV5-6 and TRBJ1-5, with a possible D match to TRBD1 (5 bases). The clonotype originates from a woman in her 30s in good health and CMV-seronegative. The sequenced sample consisted of PBMCs. This CDR3 is CASSFVGDQPQHF. The CDR3 region has the DNA TGTGCCAGCAGCTTTGTAGGGGATCAGCCCCAGCATTTT.